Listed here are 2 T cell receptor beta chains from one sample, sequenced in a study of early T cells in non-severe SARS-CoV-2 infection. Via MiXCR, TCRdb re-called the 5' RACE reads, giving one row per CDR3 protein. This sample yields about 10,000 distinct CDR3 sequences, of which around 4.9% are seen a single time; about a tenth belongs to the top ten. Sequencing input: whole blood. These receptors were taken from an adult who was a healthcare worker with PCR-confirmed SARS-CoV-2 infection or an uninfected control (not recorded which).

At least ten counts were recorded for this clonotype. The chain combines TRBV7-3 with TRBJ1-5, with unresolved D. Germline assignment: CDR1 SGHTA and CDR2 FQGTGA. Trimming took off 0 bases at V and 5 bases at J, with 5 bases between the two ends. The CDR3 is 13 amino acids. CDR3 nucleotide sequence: TGTGCCAGCAGCTTAACGGGAGATCAGCCCCAGCATTTT. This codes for CASSLTGDQPQHF.

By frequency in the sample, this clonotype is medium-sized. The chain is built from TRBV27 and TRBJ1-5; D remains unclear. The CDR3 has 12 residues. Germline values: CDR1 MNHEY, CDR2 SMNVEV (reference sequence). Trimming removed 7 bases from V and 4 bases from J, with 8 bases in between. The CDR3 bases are TGTGCCAGCACTTGGGGAAATCAGCCCCAGCATTTT. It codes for CASTWGNQPQHF.